Detailed here is one TCR beta chain. What it binds is unknown. The DNA ends 3 residues before the CDR3 does, and the rest of the CDR3 is filled in from the germline J gene. This sample is part of a study of T cell clonality in common variable immunodeficiency. Study-wide findings and caveats: Fewer deletions and N-nucleotide insertions were reportedly seen in common variable immunodeficiency TCR beta sequences.

CDR1 and CDR2 from the germline V gene are LNHDA and SQIVND (reference sequence). V was pared by 4 bases and J by 2 bases, with 11 bases between. The CDR3 runs to 14 residues. TCRdb's table, derived via immunoSEQ multiplex PCR, lists solely in-frame clones and lacks some. The specimen has approximately 17,000 clones, none found just once. The clonotype originates from a human donor with common variable immunodeficiency. The chain carries TRBV19 and TRBJ1-1, with a weak D call TRBD1 (5 bases). The specimen sequenced was peripheral blood mononuclear cells. The CDR3 DNA, read in part, is TGTGCCAGTAGTACCCAACAGGTAAACACTGAA. This encodes CASSTQQVNTE. The full CDR3 reads CASSTQQVNTEAFF.